This T cell receptor (beta chain) was recovered during a study of blood T cell repertoires in COVID-19. Study-level information: In each case, the material was cDNA or gDNA derived from T cells, B-cell-depleted T cells, or PBMCs.

The assay was immunoSEQ multiplex PCR, and TCRdb's table has in-frame clones only and misses some. Of under 35,000 clones listed, 85% to 90% were seen once; the top ten hold around 10%. The sequenced material came from peripheral blood. The TCR was taken from a man in his 60s with acute or convalescent COVID-19.

Here the CDR3 reads CASSVRSGVPEAFF. CDR3 sequence (DNA): TGTGCCAGTAGTGTGCGATCAGGGGTCCCTGAAGCTTTCTTT. The V and J genes are TRBV19 and TRBJ1-1, with D perhaps matching TRBD1 (6 bases). Germline loops: CDR1 LNHDA, CDR2 SQIVND (reference sequence). This CDR3 contains 14 residues. V lost 5 bases and J 6 bases, leaving 16 bases between the germline ends.